The source of this TCR beta chain is a study of blood T cells in healthy people across ages (dated by TCRdb to the mid-2010s). With regard to the full study: In model experiments, roughly one uniquely barcoded TCR beta cDNA molecule per two T cells was captured by template switching. The donors were split into four age groups: young (average about 16 years), middle-aged (roughly 42), aged (more than 60) and long-lived (roughly 88). Using deep sequencing normalized with unique cDNA molecular identifiers, the study measured how TCR beta repertoire diversity changes with age. Donors of different ages were randomly distributed across sequencing lanes to avoid experimental bias. Two additional independent replicas of 1 million unique cDNA reads from the same blood draw were analyzed for two donors (one aged 18 to 29 and one aged 80 or older).

Library construction relied on 5' RACE. TCRdb names Illumina HiSeq 2500 as the instrument used. A second 7 to 11 cycle PCR used a sample-barcoded 5' primer and a J-beta primer mix. A template-switch 5' adaptor carrying 12 random nucleotides introduced a unique molecular identifier onto each TCR beta cDNA molecule. Each sample yielded at least 2.5 million CDR3-containing paired-end reads. First-strand cDNA was synthesized from all RNA with the Mint cDNA synthesis kit, primed by a TRBC-specific oligonucleotide. Following uracil-DNA glycosylase treatment, all cDNA underwent a first 18-cycle PCR with the universal primers M1SS and BC2_uni_R. Per the source publication's procedure: For normalization, 1 million high-quality reads, each with a distinct molecular identifier, were randomly selected from each sample. Reads sharing molecular identifiers were discarded rather than binned into consensus sequences. MiTCR, with a Q25 quality threshold and the strictest error-elimination algorithm, was used for CDR3 identification, clonotype clustering and error correction. A nonparametric unseen species model using Euler transformation provided a lower-bound estimate of total TCR beta diversity. TCRdb trimmed public reads at Q25 via fastp, called clones via MiXCR and kept in-frame beta chains. Each entry merges the rows of one CDR3 protein and shows their most common DNA and genes. For this entry, the V and J calls and clone size follow TCRdb and not the study's own pipeline. This sample lists about 1.4 million distinct CDR3 sequences; approximately 59% were detected once. 6.7% of the sample rests with the top ten.

The 39 donors, aged roughly 6 to 90 years, were systemically healthy Caucasian individuals from Russia. Ten milliliters of peripheral blood were drawn from each donor into EDTA-treated Vacutainer tubes. Ficoll-Paque density-gradient centrifugation was used to isolate PBMCs, with at least 6.5 million per sample. Total RNA was extracted from PBMCs with Trizol reagent, with at least 6 micrograms obtained per sample. Naive CD45RAhigh/CD27high T cell percentages were measured by flow cytometry on a PBMC aliquot from every donor. The germline V gene encodes CDR1 SGHTA and CDR2 FQGNSA. The CDR3 runs 17 residues from the cysteine to the phenylalanine. Only CDR3 DNA is held: 51 bases, read in frame from base 1. The germline V and J ends show losses of 1 base and 4 bases respectively, and no gene match explains 9 bases of the junction. Overall results and qualifications from the work: As age increased, observed TCR beta diversity per million T cells dropped in a roughly linear way, and a significant reduction was already evident by age 40. The percentage of naive T cells measured by flow cytometry correlated strongly with observed TCR beta diversity. Estimates of total diversity based on one million sequenced T cells were regarded as lower bounds and as underestimates. The long-lived group showed more naive CD4+ T cells, fewer expanded clones and increased TCR diversity than the aged group, suggesting age selection. Donor CMV infection status was unknown, potentially confounding age-related changes in expanded clonotypes. Conclusive comparison of naive and antigen-experienced compartments was prevented by the profiling of bulk unsorted PBMCs.

The sample holds a few counts of this clonotype. Its target antigen remains unknown. No base-level quality is on record; no much larger clone is a single base apart. This chain joins TRBV7-2 to TRBJ2-1; the central 8 bases match TRBD2. Sequenced: blood. The sequence was obtained from a man younger than 35 in good health. The CDR3 region reads CASSLEPSGYQYNEQFF. Here is the DNA: TGTGCCAGCAGCTTAGAACCTAGCGGGTACCAGTACAATGAGCAGTTCTTC.